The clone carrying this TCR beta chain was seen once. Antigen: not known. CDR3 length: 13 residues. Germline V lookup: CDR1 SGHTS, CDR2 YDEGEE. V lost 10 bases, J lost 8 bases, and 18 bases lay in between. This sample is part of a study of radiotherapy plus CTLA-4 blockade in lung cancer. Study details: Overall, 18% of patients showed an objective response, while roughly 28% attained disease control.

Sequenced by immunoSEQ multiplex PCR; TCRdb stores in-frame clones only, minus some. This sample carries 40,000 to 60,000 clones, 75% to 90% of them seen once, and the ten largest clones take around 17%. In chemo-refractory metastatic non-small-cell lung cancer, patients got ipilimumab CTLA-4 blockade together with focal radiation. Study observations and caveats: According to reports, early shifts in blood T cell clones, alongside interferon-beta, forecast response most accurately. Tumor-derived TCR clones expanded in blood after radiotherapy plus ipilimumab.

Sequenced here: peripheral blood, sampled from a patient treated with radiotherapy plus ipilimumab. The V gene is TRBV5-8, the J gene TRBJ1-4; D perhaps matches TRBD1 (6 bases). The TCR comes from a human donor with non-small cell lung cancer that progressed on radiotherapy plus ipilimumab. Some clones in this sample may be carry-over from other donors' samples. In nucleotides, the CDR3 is TGTGCCTCCGGGGCAGGGGTCGGGGAAAAACTGTTTTTT. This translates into CASGAGVGEKLFF.